This record looks at one T cell receptor (beta chain) sequence and its context. Its target is unknown. This record comes from a study of T cell responses to AZD1222 COVID-19 vaccine. Study-wide context: Second doses were pooled across both intervals (about 4 or about 12 weeks). Overall study findings and caveats: It should be noted that donors were predominantly white British and more often female, and clonal diversity was possibly underestimated. Nearly half of unique spike-specific TCRs reportedly avoided B.1.351 and B.1.1.7 mutated regions.

The CDR3 runs 15 residues. V was shortened by 3 bases and J by 1 base, with 9 bases between the two germline ends. Germline V gives CDR1 LNHDA, CDR2 SQIVND (reference sequence). TCRdb's copy holds only in-frame clones and misses some; the assay was immunoSEQ multiplex PCR. The data contain approximately 100,000 clones, approximately 91% of them singletons. This TCR was recovered from an adult in good health. This chain connects TRBV19 to TRBJ2-2; D ambiguous. The input for sequencing was peripheral blood, taken on day 0 of AZD1222 vaccination. CDR3 sequence (DNA): TGTGCCAGTAGTATCAACAGCGTGAACACCGGGGAGCTGTTTTTT. Its translation is CASSINSVNTGELFF.